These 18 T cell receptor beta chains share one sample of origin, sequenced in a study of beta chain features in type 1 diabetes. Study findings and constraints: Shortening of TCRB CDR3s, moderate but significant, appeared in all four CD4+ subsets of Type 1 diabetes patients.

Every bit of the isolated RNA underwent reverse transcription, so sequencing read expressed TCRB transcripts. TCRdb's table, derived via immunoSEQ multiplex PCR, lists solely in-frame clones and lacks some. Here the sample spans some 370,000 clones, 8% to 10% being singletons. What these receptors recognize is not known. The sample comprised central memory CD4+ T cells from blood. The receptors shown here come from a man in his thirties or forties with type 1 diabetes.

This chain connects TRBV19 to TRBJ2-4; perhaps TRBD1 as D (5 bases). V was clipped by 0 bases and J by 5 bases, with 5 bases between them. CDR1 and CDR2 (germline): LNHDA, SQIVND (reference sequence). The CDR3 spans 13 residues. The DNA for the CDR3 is TGTGCCAGTAGTATAGACAGGGAAAACATTCAGTACTTC. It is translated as CASSIDRENIQYF.

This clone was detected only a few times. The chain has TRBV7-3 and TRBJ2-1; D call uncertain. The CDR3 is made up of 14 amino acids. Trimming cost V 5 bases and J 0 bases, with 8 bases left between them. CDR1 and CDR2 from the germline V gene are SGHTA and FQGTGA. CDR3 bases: TGTGCCAGCAGCCCACGGGCCTCCTACAATGAGCAGTTCTTC. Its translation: CASSPRASYNEQFF.

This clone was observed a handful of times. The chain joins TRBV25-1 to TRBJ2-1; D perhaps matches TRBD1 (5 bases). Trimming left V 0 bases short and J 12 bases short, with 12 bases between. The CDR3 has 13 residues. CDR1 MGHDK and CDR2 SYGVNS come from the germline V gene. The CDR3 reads CASSEYKPRGQFF. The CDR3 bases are TGTGCCAGCAGTGAATACAAACCTAGGGGGCAGTTCTTC.

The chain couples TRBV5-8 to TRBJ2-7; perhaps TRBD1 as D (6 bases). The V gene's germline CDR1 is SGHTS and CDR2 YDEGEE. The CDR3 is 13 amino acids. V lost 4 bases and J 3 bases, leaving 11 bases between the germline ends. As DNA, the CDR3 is TGTGCCAGCAGCATCTTACAGGGCTACGAGCAGTACTTC. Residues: CASSILQGYEQYF.

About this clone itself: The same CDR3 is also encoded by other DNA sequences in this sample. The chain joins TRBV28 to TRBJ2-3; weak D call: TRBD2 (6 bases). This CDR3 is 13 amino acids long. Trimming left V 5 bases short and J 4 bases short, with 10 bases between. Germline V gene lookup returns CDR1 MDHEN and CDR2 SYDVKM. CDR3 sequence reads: CASSLRLADTQYF. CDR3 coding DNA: TGTGCCAGCAGTCTCCGACTAGCAGATACGCAGTATTTT.

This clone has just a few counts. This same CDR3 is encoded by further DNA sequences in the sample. CDR3 sequence: CASSFWGNQPQHF. Written as DNA, the CDR3 is TGTGCCAGCAGTTTTTGGGGCAATCAGCCCCAGCATTTT. This chain joins TRBV27 and TRBJ1-5; the D is unclear. Germline CDR1 and CDR2: MNHEY and SMNVEV (reference sequence). V was clipped by 3 bases and J by 2 bases, with 5 bases between them. This CDR3 region has 13 residues.

CDR3 nucleotide sequence: TGTGCCAGCAGTTATCGGGGACAAGATACGCAGTATTTT. Its protein product is CASSYRGQDTQYF. The chain uses TRBV6-5 and TRBJ2-3, with D tentatively TRBD1 (6 bases). The V end was cut by 3 bases, the J end by 5 bases, with 9 bases between. Germline CDR1 is MNHEY and CDR2 is SVGAGI. The CDR3 runs to 13 residues.

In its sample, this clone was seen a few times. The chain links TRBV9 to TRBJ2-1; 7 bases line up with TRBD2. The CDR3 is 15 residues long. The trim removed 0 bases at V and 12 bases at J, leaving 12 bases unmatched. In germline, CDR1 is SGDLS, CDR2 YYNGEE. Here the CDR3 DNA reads TGTGCCAGCAGCGTAGTAGCGGGCACAGGAGGGGCGCAGTTCTTC. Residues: CASSVVAGTGGAQFF.

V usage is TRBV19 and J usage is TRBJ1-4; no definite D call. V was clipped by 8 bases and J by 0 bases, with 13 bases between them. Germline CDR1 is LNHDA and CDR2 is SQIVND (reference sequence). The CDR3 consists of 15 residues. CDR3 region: CASRPRLATNEKLFF. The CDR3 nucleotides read TGTGCCAGTCGGCCAAGGCTAGCAACTAATGAAAAACTGTTTTTT.

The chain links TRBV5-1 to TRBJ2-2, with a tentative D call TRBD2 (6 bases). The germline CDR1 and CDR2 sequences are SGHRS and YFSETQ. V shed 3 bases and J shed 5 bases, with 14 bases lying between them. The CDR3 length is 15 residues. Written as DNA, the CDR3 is TGCGCCAGCAGCTCCGGGGGAACGTGGACCGGGGAGCTGTTTTTT. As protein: CASSSGGTWTGELFF.

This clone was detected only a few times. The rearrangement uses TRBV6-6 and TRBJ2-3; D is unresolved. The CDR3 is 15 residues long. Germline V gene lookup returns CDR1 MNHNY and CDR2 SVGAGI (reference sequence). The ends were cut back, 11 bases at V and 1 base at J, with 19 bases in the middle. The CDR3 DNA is TGTGCCGCGGTATTTGGTTCGCTGGGCACAGATACGCAGTATTTT. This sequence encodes CAAVFGSLGTDTQYF.

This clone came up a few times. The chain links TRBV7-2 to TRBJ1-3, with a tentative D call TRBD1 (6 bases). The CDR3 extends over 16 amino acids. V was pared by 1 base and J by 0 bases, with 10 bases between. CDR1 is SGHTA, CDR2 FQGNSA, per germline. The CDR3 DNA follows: TGTGCCAGCAGCTTAGGACAGGCGAGCTCTGGAAACACCATATATTTT. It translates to CASSLGQASSGNTIYF.

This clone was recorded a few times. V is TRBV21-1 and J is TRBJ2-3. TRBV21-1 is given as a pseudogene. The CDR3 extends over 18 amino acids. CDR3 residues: CASSKGGRGTRITDTQYF. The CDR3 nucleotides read TGTGCCAGCAGCAAAGGAGGGCGAGGGACGAGGATCACAGATACGCAGTATTTT.

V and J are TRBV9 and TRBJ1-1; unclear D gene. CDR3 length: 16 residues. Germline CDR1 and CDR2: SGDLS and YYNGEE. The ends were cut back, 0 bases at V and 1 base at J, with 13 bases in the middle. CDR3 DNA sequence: TGTGCCAGCAGCGTAGGGCTCGGGGATCGGAACACTGAAGCTTTCTTT. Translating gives CASSVGLGDRNTEAFF.

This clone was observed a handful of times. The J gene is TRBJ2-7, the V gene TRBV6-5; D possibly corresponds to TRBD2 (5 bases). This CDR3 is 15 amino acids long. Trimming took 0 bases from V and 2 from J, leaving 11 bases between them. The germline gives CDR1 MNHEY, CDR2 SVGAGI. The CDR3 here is CASSYSGGQAYEQYF. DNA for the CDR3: TGTGCCAGCAGTTACTCAGGCGGGCAAGCCTACGAGCAGTACTTC.

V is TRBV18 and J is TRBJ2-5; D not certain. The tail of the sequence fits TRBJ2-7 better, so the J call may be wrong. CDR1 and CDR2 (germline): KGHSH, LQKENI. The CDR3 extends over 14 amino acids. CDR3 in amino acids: CASSPPSYGYEQYF. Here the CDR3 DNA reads TGTGCCAGCTCACCACCTAGCTACGGCTACGAGCAGTACTTC.

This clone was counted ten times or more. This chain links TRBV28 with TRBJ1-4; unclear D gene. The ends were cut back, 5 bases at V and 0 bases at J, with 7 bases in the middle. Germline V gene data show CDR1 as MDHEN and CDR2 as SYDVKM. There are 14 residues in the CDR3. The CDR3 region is CASSEGATNEKLFF. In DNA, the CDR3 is TGTGCCAGCAGTGAAGGAGCAACTAATGAAAAACTGTTTTTT.

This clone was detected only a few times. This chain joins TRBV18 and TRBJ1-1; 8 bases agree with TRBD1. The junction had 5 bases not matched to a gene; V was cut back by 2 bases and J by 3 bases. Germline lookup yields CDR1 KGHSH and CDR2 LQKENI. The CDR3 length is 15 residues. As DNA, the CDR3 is TGTGCCAGCTCACCAACGACAGGGGCGGACACTGAAGCTTTCTTT. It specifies CASSPTTGADTEAFF.